Only one count was recorded for the clone carrying this T cell receptor beta chain. Antigen unknown. The data are from a study of T cell responses to AZD1222 COVID-19 vaccine. Notes on the study in general: Regions 160-218 and 743-854 dominated among vaccine-associated CD4 TCRs spanning spike.

Some clones are missing from TCRdb's copy, which holds only in-frame ones; the method was immunoSEQ multiplex PCR. The table has about 120,000 clones, about 85% seen once. The CDR3 runs 15 residues. The V gene lost 5 bases and the J gene lost 8 bases, with 18 bases spanning the gap. The germline CDR1 and CDR2 sequences are LGHDT and YNNKEL (reference sequence). This sample comprised peripheral blood, obtained on day 0 of AZD1222 vaccination. This chain joins TRBV3-1 (or the pseudogene TRBV3-2) and TRBJ1-4; D perhaps matches TRBD1 (5 bases). The clonotype comes from an adult in good health. CDR3 sequence: CASSSRGSREEKLFF. Written as DNA, the CDR3 is TGTGCCAGCAGCTCCCGGGGGTCGAGAGAGGAAAAACTGTTTTTT.